This TCR beta chain was recovered during a study of T cells after yellow fever vaccination. V lost 0 bases and J lost 4, with 7 bases in between. Germline CDR1 and CDR2: SGHVS and FNYEAQ. This CDR3 comprises 15 residues. TCRdb called the 5' RACE reads again in MiXCR, with one record for every CDR3 protein. This sample yields about 630,000 distinct CDR3 sequences, of which 12% are seen a single time; more than 12% belongs to the top ten. This clonotype was observed a few times. Sequenced material: PBMCs, taken on the day of the yellow fever booster vaccination. This chain connects TRBV7-6 to TRBJ2-6, with a weak D call TRBD2 (6 bases). The TCR originated in a man aged 30 to 45 who received the YFV17D yellow fever vaccine. The CDR3 DNA is TGTGCCAGCAGCTTAGCAACTAGCGGGGCCAACGTCCTGACTTTC. This codes for CASSLATSGANVLTF.